Presented here are 5 T cell receptor beta chains from one specimen sequenced in a study of early T cells in non-severe SARS-CoV-2 infection. From the 5' RACE reads, TCRdb called clonotypes with MiXCR, one entry per CDR3 protein. Of 100,000 or so distinct CDR3 sequences listed, about an eighth are singletons. Sequenced: whole blood. Receptors originate from an adult who was a healthcare worker with PCR-confirmed SARS-CoV-2 infection or an uninfected control (not recorded which).

This clonotype was observed a few times. The V gene is TRBV20-1, the J gene TRBJ1-2, with D unclear. The CDR3 spans 12 residues. The germline gives CDR1 DFQATT, CDR2 SNEGSKA (reference sequence). V was clipped by 0 bases and J by 5 bases, with 7 bases between them. The CDR3 sequence is CSAREVTYGYTF. CDR3 nucleotide sequence: TGCAGTGCTAGAGAAGTGACTTATGGCTACACCTTC.

The chain uses TRBV4-1 and TRBJ2-7; weak D call: TRBD1 (7 bases). The CDR3 is 15 residues long. The V end was cut by 0 bases, the J end by 3 bases, with 12 bases between. In germline, CDR1 is MGHRA, CDR2 YSYEKL. The CDR3 coding sequence is TGCGCCAGCAGCCAAGATCAGGGGGGAGTCTACGAGCAGTACTTC. This codes for CASSQDQGGVYEQYF.

This clonotype was detected ten times or more. The chain links TRBV5-4 to TRBJ1-6; D call uncertain. CDR3 length equals 15 residues. Deletions cut 6 bases from V and 1 base from J, with 11 bases between. CDR1 is SGHNT and CDR2 is YYREEE in the germline V gene (reference sequence). CDR3 sequence reads: CASTPEGSYNSPLHF. DNA for the CDR3: TGTGCCAGCACCCCCGAAGGATCCTATAATTCACCCCTCCACTTT.

The gene calls are TRBV9 and TRBJ1-2, with D unresolved. The germline gives CDR1 SGDLS, CDR2 YYNGEE. V lost 7 bases, J lost 8 bases, and 24 bases lay in between. This CDR3 has 15 amino acids. The CDR3 DNA reads TGTGCCAGCCGTCCGCCCCTCGAAGGGAGACAAGGCTACACCTTC. It encodes CASRPPLEGRQGYTF.

This clonotype was observed a handful of times. The rearrangement joins TRBV28 to TRBJ2-5, with D perhaps given as TRBD1 or TRBD2 (6 bases each). Trimming pared 2 bases from V and 3 bases from J, leaving 13 bases between. The CDR3 extends over 15 amino acids. CDR1 is MDHEN, CDR2 SYDVKM, per germline. The CDR3 here is CASSLRGTGEETQYF. For the CDR3, the DNA is TGTGCCAGCAGTTTAAGGGGGACGGGGGAAGAGACCCAGTACTTC.